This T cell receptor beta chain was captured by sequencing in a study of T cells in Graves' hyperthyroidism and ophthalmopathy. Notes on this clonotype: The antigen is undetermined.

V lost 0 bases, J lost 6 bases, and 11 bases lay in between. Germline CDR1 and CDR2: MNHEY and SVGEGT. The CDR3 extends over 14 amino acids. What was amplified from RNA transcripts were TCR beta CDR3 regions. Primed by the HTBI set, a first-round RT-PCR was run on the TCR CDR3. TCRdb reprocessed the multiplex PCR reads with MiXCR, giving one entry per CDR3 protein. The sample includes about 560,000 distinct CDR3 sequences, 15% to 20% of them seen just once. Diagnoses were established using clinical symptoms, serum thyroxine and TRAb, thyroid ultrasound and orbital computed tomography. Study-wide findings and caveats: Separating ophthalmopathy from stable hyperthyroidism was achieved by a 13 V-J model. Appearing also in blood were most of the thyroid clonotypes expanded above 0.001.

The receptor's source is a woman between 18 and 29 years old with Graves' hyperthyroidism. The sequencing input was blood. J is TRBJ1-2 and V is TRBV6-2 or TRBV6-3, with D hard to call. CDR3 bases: TGTGCCAGCAGTTACTCTTCCGGGGAAGATGGCTACACCTTC. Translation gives CASSYSSGEDGYTF.